These T cell receptor beta chains were read from a single sample in a study of cytomegalovirus exposure and HLA in healthy donors. Measured with immunoSEQ multiplex PCR; TCRdb has only the in-frame clones, and not every one. The profile shows 150,000 or so clones, 70% to 90% of them singletons. The source material was PBMCs. Receptors were obtained from a woman aged 18 to 35 in good health and CMV-seronegative. Both conserved end residues are part of each CDR3. Each record gives: D gene, J gene, CDR3 length, V gene, clone size, CDR3 DNA, CDR3 protein. A D gene is named only where the DNA matches it firmly. The size entry is marked missing in some rows and otherwise reads once, few, many or a size class.

d_gene: NA; j_gene: TRBJ2-1; len: 14; v_gene: TRBV6-1; abundance: NA; CDR3nt: TGTGCCAGCACCGGACAGATCGACTACAATGAGCAGTTCTTC; CDR3aa: CASTGQIDYNEQFF
d_gene: TRBD2; j_gene: TRBJ2-2; len: 15; v_gene: TRBV9; abundance: NA; CDR3nt: TGTGCCAGCAGCGTAGTAGCGGGGAACACCGGGGAGCTGTTTTTT; CDR3aa: CASSVVAGNTGELFF
d_gene: NA; j_gene: TRBJ2-3; len: 13; v_gene: TRBV7-2; abundance: NA; CDR3nt: TGTGCCAGCAGCTTCCCACACACAGATACGCAGTATTTT; CDR3aa: CASSFPHTDTQYF
d_gene: NA; j_gene: TRBJ2-7; len: 14; v_gene: TRBV5-1; abundance: NA; CDR3nt: TGCGCCAGCAGCAGCAACGTCGGGGCCTACGAGCAGTACTTC; CDR3aa: CASSSNVGAYEQYF
d_gene: TRBD1; j_gene: TRBJ1-1; len: 15; v_gene: TRBV7-9; abundance: NA; CDR3nt: TGTGCCAGCAGCGCCCGACAGGGTTTGGGCACTGAAGCTTTCTTT; CDR3aa: CASSARQGLGTEAFF
d_gene: NA; j_gene: TRBJ1-1; len: 16; v_gene: TRBV27; abundance: NA; CDR3nt: TGTGCCAGCAGTCCTCGGACGGCTAGCTGGAACACTGAAGCTTTCTTT; CDR3aa: CASSPRTASWNTEAFF
d_gene: NA; j_gene: TRBJ2-2; len: 15; v_gene: TRBV28; abundance: NA; CDR3nt: TGTGCCAGCCGTGTTATCGGGAGCCACACCGGGGAGCTGTTTTTT; CDR3aa: CASRVIGSHTGELFF
d_gene: TRBD2; j_gene: TRBJ2-3; len: 15; v_gene: TRBV6-1; abundance: NA; CDR3nt: TGTGCCAGCAGCCAAACTAGCGCGCAAGCAGATACGCAGTATTTT; CDR3aa: CASSQTSAQADTQYF
d_gene: TRBD1; j_gene: TRBJ2-2; len: 16; v_gene: TRBV19; abundance: NA; CDR3nt: TGTGCCACCGACAAATCCGGGGACAGTATGTTGGGGGAGCTGTTTTTT; CDR3aa: CATDKSGDSMLGELFF
d_gene: TRBD1; j_gene: TRBJ2-7; len: 16; v_gene: TRBV19; abundance: few; CDR3nt: TGTGCCAGTAGTAGACAACAGGGGGCGGACAGCTACGAGCAGTACTTC; CDR3aa: CASSRQQGADSYEQYF
d_gene: TRBD1; j_gene: TRBJ2-7; len: 18; v_gene: TRBV11-2; abundance: NA; CDR3nt: TGTGCCAGCAGCTTAATTTCCCGTAGACAGGGGACAACCTACGAGCAGTACTTC; CDR3aa: CASSLISRRQGTTYEQYF
d_gene: TRBD1; j_gene: TRBJ2-4; len: 18; v_gene: TRBV9; abundance: NA; CDR3nt: TGTGCCAGCAGCGTAGGGTCCGGGACAGACCTAGCCAAAAACATTCAGTACTTC; CDR3aa: CASSVGSGTDLAKNIQYF
d_gene: TRBD2; j_gene: TRBJ2-1; len: 19; v_gene: TRBV9; abundance: NA; CDR3nt: TGTGCCAGCAGCGGCGGGGAGTGGCGGGGGGCATACTTCTACAATGAGCAGTTCTTC; CDR3aa: CASSGGEWRGAYFYNEQFF
d_gene: NA; j_gene: TRBJ1-1; len: 11; v_gene: TRBV5-4; abundance: NA; CDR3nt: TGTGCCAGCGCACAGGGCTTCGAAGCTTTCTTT; CDR3aa: CASAQGFEAFF
d_gene: TRBD1; j_gene: TRBJ2-2; len: 15; v_gene: TRBV7-9; abundance: NA; CDR3nt: TGTGCCAGCAGACAACCGGGACAGGAGACCGGGGAGCTGTTTTTT; CDR3aa: CASRQPGQETGELFF
d_gene: TRBD1; j_gene: TRBJ2-2; len: 21; v_gene: TRBV27; abundance: NA; CDR3nt: TGTGCCAGCAGTTATAAAAGGGACAGGGGGTGGAGCGGGATGAACACCGGGGAGCTGTTTTTT; CDR3aa: CASSYKRDRGWSGMNTGELFF
d_gene: NA; j_gene: TRBJ1-5; len: 15; v_gene: TRBV9; abundance: NA; CDR3nt: TGTGCCAGCAGCGTAGCCGGGAATAGCAATCAGCCCCAGCATTTT; CDR3aa: CASSVAGNSNQPQHF
d_gene: TRBD2; j_gene: TRBJ2-2; len: 17; v_gene: TRBV4-1; abundance: NA; CDR3nt: TGCGCCAGCAGGGGTCCCATGACTAGCGGGGGGTTCGGGGAGCTGTTTTTT; CDR3aa: CASRGPMTSGGFGELFF
d_gene: NA; j_gene: TRBJ2-1; len: 15; v_gene: TRBV27; abundance: NA; CDR3nt: TGTGCCAGCAGTTTAAGGCAGGGGGGATACAATGAGCAGTTCTTC; CDR3aa: CASSLRQGGYNEQFF
d_gene: TRBD2; j_gene: TRBJ2-7; len: 14; v_gene: TRBV19; abundance: NA; CDR3nt: TGTGCCAGTACCATGGGAGGGAACTCCTACGAGCAGTACTTC; CDR3aa: CASTMGGNSYEQYF
d_gene: NA; j_gene: TRBJ2-7; len: 15; v_gene: TRBV28; abundance: NA; CDR3nt: TGTGCCAGCAGTTTCTGGCGGGGTTTCGAGGACGAGCAGTACTTC; CDR3aa: CASSFWRGFEDEQYF
d_gene: NA; j_gene: TRBJ2-5; len: 13; v_gene: TRBV19; abundance: once; CDR3nt: TGTGCCAGTAGTATAGATCTAGAAGAGACCCAGTACTTC; CDR3aa: CASSIDLEETQYF
d_gene: TRBD2; j_gene: TRBJ2-1; len: 15; v_gene: TRBV7-9; abundance: NA; CDR3nt: TGTGCCAGCAGCTTAAGCCCAGCGGGGGGCTATGAGCAGTTCTTC; CDR3aa: CASSLSPAGGYEQFF
d_gene: TRBD1; j_gene: TRBJ1-5; len: 16; v_gene: TRBV19; abundance: NA; CDR3nt: TGTGCCAGTAGTATGAGGACAGGCCGATTAGATCAGCCCCAGCATTTT; CDR3aa: CASSMRTGRLDQPQHF
d_gene: TRBD1; j_gene: TRBJ2-1; len: 15; v_gene: TRBV28; abundance: once; CDR3nt: TGTGCCAGCAGTTTAGGGACAGGGAGGGAGAATGAGCAGTTCTTC; CDR3aa: CASSLGTGRENEQFF
d_gene: NA; j_gene: TRBJ2-7; len: 13; v_gene: TRBV14; abundance: NA; CDR3nt: TGTGCCAGCAGCCAAGGGCCTGGCTCCAAGCAGTACTTC; CDR3aa: CASSQGPGSKQYF
d_gene: TRBD1; j_gene: TRBJ1-4; len: 13; v_gene: TRBV30; abundance: NA; CDR3nt: TGTGCCTGGAATGGACAGGGGGGTGAAAAACTGTTTTTT; CDR3aa: CAWNGQGGEKLFF
d_gene: TRBD1; j_gene: TRBJ1-1; len: 14; v_gene: TRBV28; abundance: NA; CDR3nt: TGTGCCAGCAGTAAGACAGGGGACTACACTGAAGCTTTCTTT; CDR3aa: CASSKTGDYTEAFF
d_gene: TRBD1; j_gene: TRBJ2-7; len: 15; v_gene: TRBV19; abundance: once; CDR3nt: TGTGCCAGTAGTTTCGGGACAGGGGGTGCCTACGAGCAGTACTTC; CDR3aa: CASSFGTGGAYEQYF
d_gene: TRBD1; j_gene: TRBJ2-7; len: 15; v_gene: TRBV7-9; abundance: NA; CDR3nt: TGTGCCAGCAGCTTTGACAGGGGGTCCCCCTACGAGCAGTACTTC; CDR3aa: CASSFDRGSPYEQYF
d_gene: TRBD1; j_gene: TRBJ2-7; len: 16; v_gene: TRBV7-9; abundance: NA; CDR3nt: TGTGCCAGCAGCCCGGATGGGACAGGGGGCCATACCGAGCAGTACTTC; CDR3aa: CASSPDGTGGHTEQYF
d_gene: TRBD2; j_gene: TRBJ2-7; len: 14; v_gene: TRBV7-8; abundance: few; CDR3nt: TGTGCTTCTCGAGGCATCAGGGAGGGATACGAGCAGTACTTC; CDR3aa: CASRGIREGYEQYF
d_gene: TRBD2; j_gene: TRBJ2-1; len: 15; v_gene: TRBV7-9; abundance: NA; CDR3nt: TGTGCCAGCAGCTGGGGACTAGTCATCGACAATGAGCAGTTCTTC; CDR3aa: CASSWGLVIDNEQFF
d_gene: NA; j_gene: TRBJ2-3; len: 14; v_gene: TRBV5-5; abundance: NA; CDR3nt: TGTGCCAGCAGCATTAACAGGGGGGGAGATACGCAGTATTTT; CDR3aa: CASSINRGGDTQYF
d_gene: NA; j_gene: TRBJ2-5; len: 13; v_gene: TRBV27; abundance: NA; CDR3nt: TGTGCCAGCAGTCACATGCCTCAAGAGACCCAGTACTTC; CDR3aa: CASSHMPQETQYF
d_gene: TRBD1; j_gene: TRBJ1-2; len: 15; v_gene: TRBV28; abundance: NA; CDR3nt: TGTGCCAGCAGTTTCTGGACAGGGAAGGGGAATGGCTACACCTTC; CDR3aa: CASSFWTGKGNGYTF
d_gene: NA; j_gene: TRBJ1-3; len: 16; v_gene: TRBV4-2; abundance: medium-sized; CDR3nt: TGTGCCAGCAGCCAAGACCCTGAGGGCTCTGGAAACACCATATATTTT; CDR3aa: CASSQDPEGSGNTIYF
d_gene: TRBD2; j_gene: TRBJ2-7; len: 17; v_gene: TRBV7-6; abundance: NA; CDR3nt: TGTGCCAGCAGCTTAGGCTCCAAGGGTAGCGGGAGGAACGAGCAGTACTTC; CDR3aa: CASSLGSKGSGRNEQYF
d_gene: NA; j_gene: TRBJ2-3; len: 13; v_gene: TRBV7-8; abundance: NA; CDR3nt: TGTGCCAGCAGCTCTCTCCTTACAGATACGCAGTATTTT; CDR3aa: CASSSLLTDTQYF
d_gene: TRBD2; j_gene: TRBJ2-7; len: 14; v_gene: TRBV6-1; abundance: NA; CDR3nt: TGTGCCAGCATGGTTCGGCTAGCGGGAGACGAGCAGTACTTC; CDR3aa: CASMVRLAGDEQYF
d_gene: TRBD1; j_gene: TRBJ2-4; len: 15; v_gene: TRBV28; abundance: NA; CDR3nt: TGTGCCAGCAGTTTAACGGGACAGGGTAGGAACATTCAGTACTTC; CDR3aa: CASSLTGQGRNIQYF
d_gene: TRBD2; j_gene: TRBJ2-5; len: 14; v_gene: TRBV28; abundance: few; CDR3nt: TGTGCCAGCAGTTTAGGCGGGGGGCAAGAGACCCAGTACTTC; CDR3aa: CASSLGGGQETQYF
d_gene: TRBD1; j_gene: TRBJ1-5; len: 15; v_gene: TRBV28; abundance: NA; CDR3nt: TGTGCCAGCAGTTATGAAGGGGGCATGAATCAGCCCCAGCATTTT; CDR3aa: CASSYEGGMNQPQHF
d_gene: NA; j_gene: TRBJ2-5; len: 11; v_gene: TRBV5-1; abundance: NA; CDR3nt: TGCGCCAGCAGCCCCGGCGGGACCCAGTACTTC; CDR3aa: CASSPGGTQYF
d_gene: NA; j_gene: TRBJ2-5; len: 13; v_gene: TRBV28; abundance: NA; CDR3nt: TGTGCCAGCTCAAGGGGGACCCAAGAGACCCAGTACTTC; CDR3aa: CASSRGTQETQYF
d_gene: NA; j_gene: TRBJ2-7; len: 15; v_gene: TRBV28; abundance: NA; CDR3nt: TGTGCCAGCAGTTTACCCCGGCGGGGAGCCTACGAGCAGTACTTC; CDR3aa: CASSLPRRGAYEQYF
d_gene: NA; j_gene: TRBJ1-5; len: 16; v_gene: TRBV7-8; abundance: NA; CDR3nt: TGTGCCAGCAGCTCAATGGAGGGCGCGGGAATTCAGCCCCAGCATTTT; CDR3aa: CASSSMEGAGIQPQHF
d_gene: NA; j_gene: TRBJ1-1; len: 12; v_gene: TRBV6-1; abundance: few; CDR3nt: TGTGCCAGCACCCTGACACATATTGAAGCTTTCTTT; CDR3aa: CASTLTHIEAFF
d_gene: TRBD1; j_gene: TRBJ1-2; len: 14; v_gene: TRBV5-4; abundance: NA; CDR3nt: TGTGCCAGCAGCGGCGGGACAGGGGGCTATGGCTACACCTTC; CDR3aa: CASSGGTGGYGYTF
d_gene: NA; j_gene: TRBJ1-5; len: 14; v_gene: TRBV5-6; abundance: few; CDR3nt: TGTGCCAGCAGCTTGGGGGAGGTTAATCAGCCCCAGCATTTT; CDR3aa: CASSLGEVNQPQHF
d_gene: TRBD1; j_gene: TRBJ1-1; len: 15; v_gene: TRBV11-2; abundance: few; CDR3nt: TGTGCCAGCAGCTTCCAGGGGGCGGTGAACACTGAAGCTTTCTTT; CDR3aa: CASSFQGAVNTEAFF
d_gene: TRBD1; j_gene: TRBJ2-3; len: 15; v_gene: TRBV2; abundance: NA; CDR3nt: TGTGCCAGCAGCGCGACAGGGGGAAGCACAGATACGCAGTATTTT; CDR3aa: CASSATGGSTDTQYF
d_gene: NA; j_gene: TRBJ1-1; len: 13; v_gene: TRBV28; abundance: NA; CDR3nt: TGTGCCAGCAGATCAGGGTTTCGGACTGAAGCTTTCTTT; CDR3aa: CASRSGFRTEAFF
d_gene: TRBD1; j_gene: TRBJ2-1; len: 14; v_gene: TRBV5-1; abundance: NA; CDR3nt: TGCGCCAGCAGTTACGGACAGGGTATTAATGAGCAGTTCTTC; CDR3aa: CASSYGQGINEQFF
d_gene: TRBD2; j_gene: TRBJ2-5; len: 15; v_gene: TRBV9; abundance: NA; CDR3nt: TGTGCCAGCAGCGCCCGGAGCGGGGGAGAAGAGACCCAGTACTTC; CDR3aa: CASSARSGGEETQYF
d_gene: TRBD1; j_gene: TRBJ1-6; len: 13; v_gene: TRBV6-5; abundance: NA; CDR3nt: TGTGCCAGCAGCACAGGGGCAGGGTCACCCCTCCACTTT; CDR3aa: CASSTGAGSPLHF
d_gene: NA; j_gene: TRBJ2-5; len: 18; v_gene: TRBV5-1; abundance: NA; CDR3nt: TGCGCCAGCAGCCTAAGAGGCGGACAACTGCTCGCCCAAGAGACCCAGTACTTC; CDR3aa: CASSLRGGQLLAQETQYF